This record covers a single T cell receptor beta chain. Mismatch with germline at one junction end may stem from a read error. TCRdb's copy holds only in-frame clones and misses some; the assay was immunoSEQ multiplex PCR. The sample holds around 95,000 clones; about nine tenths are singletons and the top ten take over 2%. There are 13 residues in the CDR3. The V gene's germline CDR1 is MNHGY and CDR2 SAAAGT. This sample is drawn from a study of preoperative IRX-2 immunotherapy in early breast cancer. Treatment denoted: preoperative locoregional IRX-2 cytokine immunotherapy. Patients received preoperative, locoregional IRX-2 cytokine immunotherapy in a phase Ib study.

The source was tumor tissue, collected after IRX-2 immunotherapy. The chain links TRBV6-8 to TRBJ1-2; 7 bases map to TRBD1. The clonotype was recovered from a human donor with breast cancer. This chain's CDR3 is CAISVSQGDGYTF. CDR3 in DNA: TGTGCCATCAGTGTATCTCAGGGGGATGGCTACACCTTC.